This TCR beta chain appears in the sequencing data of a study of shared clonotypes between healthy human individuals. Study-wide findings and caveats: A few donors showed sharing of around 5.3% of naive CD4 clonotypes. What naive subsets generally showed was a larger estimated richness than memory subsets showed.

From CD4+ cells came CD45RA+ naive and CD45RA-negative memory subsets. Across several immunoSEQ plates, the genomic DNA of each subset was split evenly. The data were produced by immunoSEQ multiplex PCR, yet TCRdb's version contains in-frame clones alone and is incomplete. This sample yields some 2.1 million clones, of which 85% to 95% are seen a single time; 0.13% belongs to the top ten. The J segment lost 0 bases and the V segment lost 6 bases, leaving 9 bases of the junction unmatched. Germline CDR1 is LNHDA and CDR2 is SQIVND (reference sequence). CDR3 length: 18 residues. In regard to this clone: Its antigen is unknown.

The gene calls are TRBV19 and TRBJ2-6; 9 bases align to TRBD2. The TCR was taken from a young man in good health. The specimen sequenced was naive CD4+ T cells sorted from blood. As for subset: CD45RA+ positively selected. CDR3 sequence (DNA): TGTGCCAGTAGGCGAAAGGCTAGCGGGGACTCTGGGGCCAACGTCCTGACTTTC. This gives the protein CASRRKASGDSGANVLTF.